The rows below give T cell receptor beta chains drawn from one sample of a study of spatial heterogeneity in lung cancer. TCRdb re-called the 5' RACE reads with MiXCR, one entry per CDR3 protein. The sample lists 9,000 to 13,000 distinct CDR3 sequences, about 12% occurring once. The sequencing here drew on lung tumor tissue, taken at surgery. Every receptor here comes from a female donor with early-stage non-small cell lung cancer. Each CDR3 is given with its conserved first and last residue. The D gene is left open where the match is weak. Where a row states a size, it is once, few, many or the class of an expanded clone; other rows omit it.

V: TRBV6-2/TRBV6-3
D: .
J: TRBJ1-2
size: many
CDR3: CASSRTPNYGYTF
DNA: TGTGCCAGCAGTCGTACACCGAACTATGGCTACACCTTC

V: TRBV7-3
D: .
J: TRBJ2-5
size: few
CDR3: CASSLTPQETQYF
DNA: TGTGCCAGCAGCTTAACTCCGCAAGAGACCCAGTACTTC

V: TRBV7-3
D: .
J: TRBJ2-5
size: .
CDR3: CASSSEYQETQYF
DNA: TGTGCCAGCAGCTCAGAGTACCAAGAGACCCAGTACTTC

V: TRBV7-9
D: .
J: TRBJ2-1
size: many
CDR3: CASSLGAAFGEQFF
DNA: TGTGCCAGCAGCTTAGGTGCGGCTTTCGGGGAGCAGTTCTTC

V: TRBV20-1
D: TRBD1
J: TRBJ2-7
size: few
CDR3: CSARGQGLNEQYF
DNA: TGCAGTGCTAGGGGACAGGGCCTTAACGAGCAGTACTTC

V: TRBV12-3/TRBV12-4
D: .
J: TRBJ1-1
size: medium-sized
CDR3: CASSFPAPNTEAFF
DNA: TGTGCCAGCAGTTTTCCTGCCCCGAACACTGAAGCTTTCTTT

V: TRBV6-4
D: TRBD1
J: TRBJ2-7
size: many
CDR3: CASNGTGSYYEQYF
DNA: TGTGCCAGCAACGGGACAGGGTCTTACTACGAGCAGTACTTC

V: TRBV7-9
D: TRBD1
J: TRBJ2-7
size: medium-sized
CDR3: CASSLDQGVHEQYF
DNA: TGTGCCAGCAGCTTAGATCAGGGGGTGCACGAGCAGTACTTC

V: TRBV4-1
D: TRBD1
J: TRBJ1-1
size: medium-sized
CDR3: CASSQDRGTGRMNTEAFF
DNA: TGCGCCAGCAGCCAAGATCGCGGGACAGGGAGGATGAACACTGAAGCTTTCTTT

V: TRBV6-1
D: .
J: TRBJ2-1
size: many
CDR3: CASSGLTGLDNEQFF
DNA: TGTGCCAGCAGTGGGCTTACGGGACTCGACAATGAGCAGTTCTTC

V: TRBV4-3
D: TRBD1
J: TRBJ1-2
size: medium-sized
CDR3: CASSLFHRDSFNYGYTF
DNA: TGCGCCAGCAGCCTATTTCACCGGGACAGCTTTAACTATGGCTACACCTTC

V: TRBV20-1
D: TRBD2
J: TRBJ2-5
size: many
CDR3: CSARGPTGLEQETQYF
DNA: TGCAGTGCTAGAGGACCAACGGGACTAGAACAAGAGACCCAGTACTTC

V: TRBV7-3
D: TRBD2
J: TRBJ2-1
size: many
CDR3: CASSPVSGGYNEQFF
DNA: TGTGCCAGCAGCCCCGTTAGCGGGGGTTACAATGAGCAGTTCTTC

V: TRBV7-9
D: .
J: TRBJ2-1
size: medium-sized
CDR3: CASSPPGLSSYNEQFF
DNA: TGTGCCAGCAGCCCTCCGGGCCTGAGCTCCTACAATGAGCAGTTCTTC

V: TRBV5-1
D: TRBD2
J: TRBJ2-3
size: many
CDR3: CASSLNLGLAGDFGTDTQYF
DNA: TGCGCCAGCAGCTTGAATCTAGGACTAGCGGGGGACTTTGGCACAGATACGCAGTATTTT

V: TRBV7-2
D: .
J: TRBJ1-1
size: many
CDR3: CASSRWTDLNTEAFF
DNA: TGTGCCAGCAGCCGCTGGACAGACCTGAACACTGAAGCTTTCTTT

V: TRBV18
D: TRBD1
J: TRBJ1-2
size: medium-sized
CDR3: CASSRTGGVGYTF
DNA: TGTGCCAGCAGTCGGACAGGGGGCGTTGGCTACACCTTC

V: TRBV6-2/TRBV6-3
D: .
J: TRBJ1-4
size: medium-sized
CDR3: CASSYLTENEKLFF
DNA: TGTGCCAGCAGTTACCTGACAGAGAATGAAAAACTGTTTTTT

V: TRBV5-1
D: TRBD1
J: TRBJ1-1
size: many
CDR3: CASSLSQGVSEAFF
DNA: TGCGCCAGCAGCTTGAGCCAGGGGGTCTCTGAAGCTTTCTTT

V: TRBV7-2
D: TRBD1
J: TRBJ2-7
size: .
CDR3: CASSLARGRGQGEQYF
DNA: TGTGCCAGCAGCTTAGCGCGGGGCAGGGGGCAGGGCGAGCAGTACTTC

V: TRBV2
D: .
J: TRBJ1-1
size: many
CDR3: CASSVASASTEAFF
DNA: TGTGCCAGCAGTGTGGCTTCAGCTAGCACTGAAGCTTTCTTT

V: TRBV7-8
D: TRBD2
J: TRBJ2-1
size: many
CDR3: CASVDRLAQEQFF
DNA: TGTGCCAGCGTAGACCGACTAGCCCAAGAGCAGTTCTTC

V: TRBV3-1
D: .
J: TRBJ1-2
size: few
CDR3: CASSPPGEGYGYTF
DNA: TGTGCCAGCAGCCCCCCGGGTGAGGGCTATGGCTACACCTTC

V: TRBV9
D: TRBD1
J: TRBJ2-2
size: .
CDR3: CASSVGDRGRSGELFF
DNA: TGTGCCAGCAGCGTAGGGGACAGGGGGCGCAGCGGGGAGCTGTTTTTT

V: TRBV6-2/TRBV6-3
D: .
J: TRBJ2-3
size: many
CDR3: CASSPQRRTQYF
DNA: TGTGCCAGCAGCCCCCAGCGACGTACGCAGTATTTT

V: TRBV18
D: .
J: TRBJ1-2
size: many
CDR3: CASSPESENGYGYTF
DNA: TGTGCCAGCTCACCTGAGTCAGAAAATGGCTATGGCTACACCTTC

V: TRBV3-1
D: TRBD2
J: TRBJ2-1
size: .
CDR3: CASSLPGTTSSYNEQFF
DNA: TGTGCCAGCAGCCTTCCCGGGACTACTAGCTCCTACAATGAGCAGTTCTTC

V: TRBV5-4
D: TRBD2
J: TRBJ2-2
size: many
CDR3: CASSFTSGTTGELFF
DNA: TGTGCCAGCAGCTTCACTAGCGGGACCACCGGGGAGCTGTTTTTT

V: TRBV10-1
D: TRBD2
J: TRBJ2-5
size: many
CDR3: CASSEGVAGPQETQYF
DNA: TGCGCCAGCAGTGAGGGGGTAGCGGGGCCTCAAGAGACCCAGTACTTC

V: TRBV2
D: TRBD1
J: TRBJ2-2
size: many
CDR3: CASRGTGVSGELFF
DNA: TGTGCCAGCAGGGGGACAGGGGTTAGCGGGGAGCTGTTTTTT

V: TRBV9
D: TRBD2
J: TRBJ2-5
size: many
CDR3: CASSVGTSGQETQYF
DNA: TGTGCCAGCAGCGTGGGGACTAGCGGGCAAGAGACCCAGTACTTC

V: TRBV7-2
D: .
J: TRBJ1-1
size: many
CDR3: CASSLGDRLNTEAFF
DNA: TGTGCCAGCAGCTTAGGCGACAGATTGAACACTGAAGCTTTCTTT

V: TRBV28
D: TRBD2
J: TRBJ2-7
size: many
CDR3: CASSFQLAGDEQYF
DNA: TGTGCCAGCAGTTTTCAACTAGCGGGAGACGAGCAGTACTTC

V: TRBV19
D: TRBD1
J: TRBJ2-7
size: many
CDR3: CASSMTGQSYEQYF
DNA: TGTGCCAGTAGTATGACAGGGCAATCCTACGAGCAGTACTTC

V: TRBV5-4
D: .
J: TRBJ2-5
size: many
CDR3: CASSPAGRRETQYF
DNA: TGTGCCAGCAGCCCCGCCGGAAGGAGAGAGACCCAGTACTTC

V: TRBV12-3/TRBV12-4
D: .
J: TRBJ2-3
size: .
CDR3: CASTLGDTQYF
DNA: TGTGCCAGCACCTTAGGGGATACGCAGTATTTT

V: TRBV7-9
D: .
J: TRBJ2-1
size: .
CDR3: CASSPWTKDNEQFF
DNA: TGTGCCAGCAGCCCCTGGACTAAAGACAATGAGCAGTTCTTC

V: TRBV7-9
D: TRBD1
J: TRBJ2-7
size: medium-sized
CDR3: CASSTGGQPSYEQYF
DNA: TGTGCCAGCAGCACTGGGGGACAGCCTTCCTACGAGCAGTACTTC

V: TRBV19
D: .
J: TRBJ1-5
size: many
CDR3: CASSLAFLDWIQPQHF
DNA: TGTGCCAGTAGTCTCGCCTTCCTGGACTGGATTCAGCCCCAGCATTTT

V: TRBV7-3
D: .
J: TRBJ1-1
size: medium-sized
CDR3: CASAPKLGGEAFF
DNA: TGTGCCAGTGCTCCAAAGCTCGGGGGTGAAGCTTTCTTT

V: TRBV4-3
D: TRBD2
J: TRBJ2-7
size: .
CDR3: CASSPSREGLEQYF
DNA: TGCGCCAGCAGCCCCTCGCGGGAGGGTCTGGAGCAGTACTTC

V: TRBV7-9
D: TRBD1
J: TRBJ2-1
size: .
CDR3: CASASRGTGVYNEQFF
DNA: TGTGCCAGCGCATCAAGGGGGACAGGGGTATACAATGAGCAGTTCTTC